Shown below are 23 T cell receptor beta chains from a single sample sequenced in a study of blood T cell repertoires in COVID-19. The table came from immunoSEQ multiplex PCR; TCRdb's copy has only in-frame clones and leaves some out. Among approximately 15,000 clones listed, around 77% were seen once. Sequenced: peripheral blood. These receptors were collected from a human donor in a cohort sampled during active COVID-19.

The chain employs TRBV28 and TRBJ1-4; TRBD1 matches at 8 bases. This CDR3 spans 15 amino acids. The germline V gene has CDR1 MDHEN and CDR2 SYDVKM. The J segment lost 7 bases and the V segment lost 6 bases, leaving 10 bases of the junction unmatched. The CDR3 region is CASSSNRGVSEKLFF. The DNA of the CDR3 is TGTGCCAGCAGCTCCAACAGGGGGGTAAGTGAAAAACTGTTTTTT.

J is TRBJ1-2 and V is TRBV28; TRBD1 matches 10 bases. The V gene's germline CDR1 is MDHEN and CDR2 SYDVKM. The junction had 17 bases not matched to a gene; V was cut back by 6 bases and J by 7 bases. CDR3 length: 17 amino acids. CDR3 in amino acids: CASSRDSGTGARGGYTF. The CDR3 bases are TGTGCCAGCAGCCGTGACTCCGGGACAGGGGCACGTGGTGGCTACACCTTC.

The table lists this clone with a count of one. The V and J genes are TRBV12-1 and TRBJ2-7; the listed D gene, TRBD1, was not tested against the DNA. TRBV12-1 is shown as a pseudogene. This CDR3 region has 16 residues. The CDR3 DNA sequence: TGTGCCAGCAGCTTTGTTCAGGGGCCGATCTCCTACGAGCAGTACTTC. Translation: CASSFVQGPISYEQYF.

Only one count was recorded for this clone. The J gene is TRBJ2-7, the V gene TRBV6-5; 9 bases agree with TRBD1. V lost 7 bases to trimming and J lost 5 bases; unmatched junction nucleotides: 6. The CDR3 is 13 amino acids. Per the germline V gene, CDR1 is MNHEY and CDR2 is SVGAGI. The CDR3 loop is CASKRDREDEQYF. The CDR3 bases are TGTGCCAGCAAAAGGGACAGGGAAGACGAGCAGTACTTC.

This chain links TRBV3-1 (or the pseudogene TRBV3-2) with TRBJ1-2; 12 positions match TRBD1. Germline lookup yields CDR1 LGHDT and CDR2 YNNKEL (reference sequence). V lost 2 bases to trimming and J lost 7 bases; unmatched junction nucleotides: 8. CDR3 length: 16 amino acids. CDR3 in DNA: TGTGCCAGCAGCCAAACTCCGGGACAGGGGGCCGGTGGCTACACCTTC. Translated, it gives CASSQTPGQGAGGYTF.

This chain links TRBV18 with TRBJ2-3, with a weak D call TRBD2 (6 bases). V lost 2 bases, J lost 3 bases, and 6 bases lay in between. The CDR3 has 13 residues. Germline V gene data show CDR1 as KGHSH and CDR2 as LQKENI. The CDR3 DNA sequence: TGTGCCAGCTCACCAGGGACTACAGATACGCAGTATTTT. It translates to CASSPGTTDTQYF.

This rearrangement joins TRBV4-1 to TRBJ2-4, with 8 bases that match TRBD1. The CDR3 totals 16 residues. V shed 0 bases and J 4 bases; nucleotides not matched to a gene: 5. The germline CDR1 and CDR2 sequences are MGHRA and YSYEKL. DNA for the CDR3: TGCGCCAGCAGCCAAGATTTCCAGGGGGCTAAAAACATTCAGTACTTC. Its protein is CASSQDFQGAKNIQYF.

V usage is TRBV27 and J usage is TRBJ2-7, with 9 nucleotides matching TRBD2. CDR3 length: 12 amino acids. Trimming cost V 9 bases and J 3 bases; bases outside gene matches: 3. The germline gives CDR1 MNHEY, CDR2 SMNVEV (reference sequence). The CDR3 protein is CASSGSIYEQYF. CDR3 sequence (DNA): TGTGCCAGTAGCGGGAGCATCTACGAGCAGTACTTC.

This chain uses TRBV29-1 with TRBJ2-7, with 7 bases that match TRBD1. The V segment lost 7 bases and the J segment 2 bases; nucleotides outside the gene matches: 8. Per the germline V gene, CDR1 is SQVTM and CDR2 is ANQGSEA. There are 13 residues in the CDR3. The CDR3 nucleotides are TGCAGCGCCTTCGGACAGGTTACCTACGAGCAGTACTTC. Protein: CSAFGQVTYEQYF.

This clone showed up just once. This sequence joins TRBV7-6 and TRBJ2-1; 9 bases fit TRBD1. The CDR3 runs to 14 residues. Germline CDR1 is SGHVS and CDR2 is FNYEAQ. The V and J ends lost 5 bases and 9 bases, in that order; junction bases with no gene match: 8. CDR3 DNA sequence: TGTGCCAGCAGCAACCCGGGACAGGGCAGTGAGCAGTTCTTC. Its protein is CASSNPGQGSEQFF.

The chain is built from TRBV27 and TRBJ1-5; a weak D match, TRBD1 (6 bases). This CDR3 region has 13 residues. Germline CDR1 MNHEY, CDR2 SMNVEV (reference sequence). With 4 bases removed from V and 4 bases from J, the gap between germline ends came to 8 bases. CDR3 loop: CASSWTANQPQHF. CDR3 nucleotide sequence: TGTGCCAGCAGTTGGACAGCTAATCAGCCCCAGCATTTT.

This clone has only a few counts. The rearrangement links TRBV27 to TRBJ2-7; 7 nucleotides match TRBD1. The CDR3 length is 14 residues. Per germline, CDR1 MNHEY and CDR2 SMNVEV (reference sequence). V shed 5 bases, J shed 6 bases, and the junction held 10 bases outside the gene matches. The CDR3 loop is CASSPRDSWGEQYF. CDR3 sequence (DNA): TGTGCCAGCAGTCCCCGGGACAGCTGGGGCGAGCAGTACTTC.

This clone was recorded a few times. The chain employs TRBV28 and TRBJ2-1, with 11 bases matching TRBD1. V gave up 6 bases and J gave up 2 bases; unmatched junction bases: 9. The CDR3 loop spans 17 amino acids. Germline V CDR1 and CDR2: MDHEN, SYDVKM. CDR3 nucleotides: TGTGCCAGCAGCCGAGGGGGGACAGGGGGACCCTACAATGAGCAGTTCTTC. This gives the protein CASSRGGTGGPYNEQFF. Full variable domain (outside the CDR3, taken from reference TRBV28 and TRBJ2-1): DVKVTQSSRYLVKRTGEKVFLECVQDMDHENMFWYRQDPGLGLRLIYFSYDVKMKEKGDIPEGYSVSREKKERFSLILESASTNQTSMYLCASSRGGTGGPYNEQFFGPGTRLTVL.

This clone was counted a few times. The rearrangement links TRBV6-1 to TRBJ1-6, with TRBD1 matching over 9 bases. The CDR3 is 16 residues long. Germline assignment: CDR1 MNHNS and CDR2 SASEGT. Trimming cost V 1 base and J 6 bases; bases outside gene matches: 4. CDR3 in DNA: TGTGCCAGCAGTGAAGAACTGGGACAGGGTAATTCACCCCTCCACTTT. Amino acids: CASSEELGQGNSPLHF.

This CDR3 is CASSPGVLTNTEAFF. CDR3 DNA sequence: TGCGCCAGCAGCCCAGGGGTGTTGACGAACACTGAAGCTTTCTTT. This chain connects TRBV4-1 to TRBJ1-1; D perhaps matches TRBD1 (6 bases). V lost 4 bases to trimming and J lost 1 base, with 13 bases between them. There are 15 residues in the CDR3. The germline CDR1 and CDR2 sequences are MGHRA and YSYEKL.

The gene calls are TRBV12-3 or TRBV12-4 and TRBJ1-1, with 10 bases aligning to TRBD1. The CDR3 has 13 amino acids. J was trimmed by 5 bases and V by 6 bases; bases with no gene match: 3. The CDR3 region has the DNA TGTGCCAGCAGCCGGACAGGGGGAACTGAAGCTTTCTTT. Translating it yields CASSRTGGTEAFF.

The chain carries TRBV3-1 (or the pseudogene TRBV3-2) and TRBJ2-1, with TRBD2 matching 11 bases. V shed 2 bases and J 10 bases; nucleotides not matched to a gene: 4. This CDR3 has 14 amino acids. Germline CDR1 reads LGHDT; CDR2 reads YNNKEL (reference sequence). The CDR3 sequence is CASSQLAGGIEQFF. The CDR3 DNA is TGTGCCAGCAGCCAACTAGCGGGAGGAATAGAGCAGTTCTTC.

This clone has just one count. The rearrangement joins TRBV19 to TRBJ1-5, with TRBD1 as a possible D gene (5 bases). Germline lookup yields CDR1 LNHDA and CDR2 SQIVND (reference sequence). V lost 9 bases to trimming and J lost 0 bases, with 9 bases between them. The CDR3 covers 13 residues. CDR3 in DNA: TGTGCCAGCGGGGGGGGTAGCAATCAGCCCCAGCATTTT. It translates to CASGGGSNQPQHF.

The rearrangement links TRBV2 to TRBJ2-1; TRBD1 might be the D (6 bases). The V gene's germline CDR1 is SNHLY and CDR2 FYNNEI. The CDR3 length is 13 residues. V was pared by 2 bases and J by 7 bases, with 9 bases between. The CDR3: CASSERQVNEQFF. DNA for the CDR3: TGTGCCAGCAGTGAACGACAGGTAAATGAGCAGTTCTTC.

The rearrangement joins TRBV29-1 to TRBJ2-7, with D perhaps TRBD2 (6 bases). This CDR3 is built from 13 residues. The germline V gene has CDR1 SQVTM and CDR2 ANQGSEA. Between the trimmed V and J ends, which lost 6 bases and 8 bases, there was a span of 20 bases. The CDR3 spells CSVAELEAGQQYF. DNA for the CDR3: TGCAGCGTCGCCGAACTCGAAGCGGGTCAGCAGTACTTC.

This clone has just a few counts. The CDR3 loop is CASSLGGSGYNEQFF. The CDR3 region has the DNA TGTGCCAGCAGCTTAGGCGGGTCGGGCTACAATGAGCAGTTCTTC. The genes are TRBV13 and TRBJ2-1; no clear D gene. The V gene's germline CDR1 is PRHDT and CDR2 FYEKMQ (reference sequence). The V end was cut by 0 bases, the J end by 3 bases, with 9 bases between. This CDR3 region has 15 residues.

This clone came up once. The chain employs TRBV5-8 and TRBJ2-5, with D possibly matching TRBD2 (6 bases). CDR1 and CDR2 (germline): SGHTS, YDEGEE. Trimming pared 1 base from V and 0 bases from J, leaving 13 bases between. The CDR3 sequence is 16 residues long. The CDR3 protein is CASSLRAGPNQETQYF. The CDR3 coding sequence is TGTGCCAGCAGCTTGCGGGCGGGACCGAACCAAGAGACCCAGTACTTC.

J is TRBJ2-7 and V is TRBV11-3; 8 bases are a match to TRBD1. Germline V lookup: CDR1 SGHNT, CDR2 YENEEA. Unmatched junction bases numbered 8, after V lost 5 bases and J lost 5 bases. The CDR3 extends over 14 amino acids. Here the CDR3 reads CASSPRTGLNEQYF. The CDR3 region has the DNA TGTGCCAGCAGCCCCAGGACAGGGTTAAACGAGCAGTACTTC.